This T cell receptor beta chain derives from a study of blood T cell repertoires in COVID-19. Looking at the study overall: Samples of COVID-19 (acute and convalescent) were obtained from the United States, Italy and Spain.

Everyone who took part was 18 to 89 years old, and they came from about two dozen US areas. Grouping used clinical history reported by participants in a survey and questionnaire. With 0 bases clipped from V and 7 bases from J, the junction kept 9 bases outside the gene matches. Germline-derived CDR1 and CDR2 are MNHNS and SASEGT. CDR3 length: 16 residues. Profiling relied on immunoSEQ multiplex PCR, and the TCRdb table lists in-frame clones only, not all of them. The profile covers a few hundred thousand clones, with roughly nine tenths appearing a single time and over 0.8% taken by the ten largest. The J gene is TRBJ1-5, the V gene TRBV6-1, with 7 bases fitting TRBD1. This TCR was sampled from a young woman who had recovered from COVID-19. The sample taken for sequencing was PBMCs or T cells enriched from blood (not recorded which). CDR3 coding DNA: TGTGCCAGCAGTGAAGCGGTGGACAGGATCAGGCAGCCCCAGCATTTT. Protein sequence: CASSEAVDRIRQPQHF.